This is a list of T cell receptor beta chains from one sample in a study of CD4 T cells in relation to SARS-CoV-2 and coronaviruses. Their antigens remain unidentified. Libraries were prepared by immunoSEQ multiplex PCR; TCRdb keeps only in-frame clonotypes and omits some of them. In the table there are 20,000 to 25,000 clones, 68% of which are singletons. The material sequenced was CD4+ T cells from PBMCs, cultured in vitro. The receptors come from a human donor in good health. Each CDR3 is given with its conserved first and last residue. Fields, in order: V gene, J gene, D gene, clone size, CDR3 protein, CDR3 DNA. D genes are given only for firm matches. Expanded clones get a size class; other rows say once, few or many, or leave the size out.

V: TRBV11-2
J: TRBJ2-2
D: NA
size: NA
CDR3: CASSLDLGNPNTGELFF
DNA: TGTGCCAGCAGCTTAGACCTGGGTAACCCGAACACCGGGGAGCTGTTTTTT

V: TRBV6-1
J: TRBJ2-7
D: TRBD1
size: few
CDR3: CASSEVGTVYEQYF
DNA: TGTGCCAGCAGTGAAGTGGGGACAGTCTACGAGCAGTACTTC

V: TRBV6-2/TRBV6-3
J: TRBJ2-7
D: NA
size: NA
CDR3: CASSYILRELGEQYF
DNA: TGTGCCAGCAGTTACATTTTGAGGGAATTGGGCGAGCAGTACTTC

V: TRBV19
J: TRBJ2-5
D: NA
size: NA
CDR3: CASAAPSRGGQETQYF
DNA: TGTGCCAGCGCCGCCCCAAGCAGGGGGGGCCAAGAGACCCAGTACTTC

V: TRBV7-2
J: TRBJ2-1
D: TRBD2
size: once
CDR3: CASSLLTSGSYNEQFF
DNA: TGTGCCAGCAGCTTACTAACTAGCGGGAGTTACAATGAGCAGTTCTTC

V: TRBV9
J: TRBJ2-1
D: TRBD1
size: once
CDR3: CASSGQGAHNEQFF
DNA: TGTGCCAGCAGCGGTCAGGGGGCCCACAATGAGCAGTTCTTC

V: TRBV5-1
J: TRBJ1-3
D: NA
size: few
CDR3: CASSLASDRAFGNTIYF
DNA: TGCGCCAGCAGCTTGGCCTCGGATCGGGCGTTTGGAAACACCATATATTTT

V: TRBV7-9
J: TRBJ2-1
D: NA
size: NA
CDR3: CASSLAPGYNEQFF
DNA: TGTGCCAGCAGCTTAGCCCCGGGTTACAATGAGCAGTTCTTC

V: TRBV4-2
J: TRBJ2-7
D: TRBD2
size: few
CDR3: CASSQEVDGRGYEQYF
DNA: TGTGCCAGCAGCCAAGAGGTGGACGGGAGGGGATACGAGCAGTACTTC

V: TRBV29-1
J: TRBJ2-1
D: NA
size: NA
CDR3: CSVGVVALYNEQFF
DNA: TGCAGCGTTGGGGTAGTGGCCCTCTACAATGAGCAGTTCTTC

V: TRBV4-2
J: TRBJ2-1
D: TRBD2
size: NA
CDR3: CASSQDLAGGYNEQFF
DNA: TGTGCCAGCAGCCAAGACCTAGCGGGAGGGTACAATGAGCAGTTCTTC

V: TRBV4-1
J: TRBJ1-1
D: NA
size: NA
CDR3: CASSQEVGVSHTMNTEAFF
DNA: TGCGCCAGCAGCCAAGAAGTGGGAGTATCCCATACCATGAACACTGAAGCTTTCTTT

V: TRBV7-2
J: TRBJ1-4
D: NA
size: NA
CDR3: CASSLGQFNEKLFF
DNA: TGTGCCAGCAGCTTAGGACAGTTTAATGAAAAACTGTTTTTT

V: TRBV7-2
J: TRBJ2-7
D: NA
size: once
CDR3: CASTRGASSYEQYF
DNA: TGTGCCAGCACCCGGGGTGCTAGCTCCTACGAGCAGTACTTC

V: TRBV5-8
J: TRBJ2-5
D: TRBD1
size: NA
CDR3: CASSLRTGRGGQETQYF
DNA: TGTGCCAGCAGCTTGAGGACAGGGAGAGGGGGCCAAGAGACCCAGTACTTC

V: TRBV20-1
J: TRBJ2-1
D: NA
size: NA
CDR3: CSASPTDASYNEQFF
DNA: TGCAGTGCTAGTCCAACGGACGCCTCCTACAATGAGCAGTTCTTC

V: TRBV6-4
J: TRBJ2-7
D: TRBD2
size: NA
CDR3: CASSDWGTRNYEQYF
DNA: TGTGCCAGCAGTGACTGGGGGACTAGGAACTACGAGCAGTACTTC

V: TRBV6-5
J: TRBJ2-7
D: NA
size: NA
CDR3: CASRSRGASSYEQYF
DNA: TGTGCCTCTCGGAGTAGAGGGGCCAGCTCCTACGAGCAGTACTTC

V: TRBV27
J: TRBJ1-2
D: NA
size: NA
CDR3: CASRLQGTYGYTF
DNA: TGTGCCAGCAGGCTACAGGGAACCTATGGCTACACCTTC

V: TRBV10-2
J: TRBJ1-2
D: TRBD1
size: NA
CDR3: CASTKGQVDYGYTF
DNA: TGCGCCAGCACCAAGGGACAGGTAGACTATGGCTACACCTTC

V: TRBV12-3/TRBV12-4
J: TRBJ1-6
D: NA
size: NA
CDR3: CASSSDSGSPLHF
DNA: TGTGCCAGCAGTTCCGACTCTGGTTCACCCCTCCACTTT

V: TRBV6-6
J: TRBJ2-2
D: NA
size: NA
CDR3: CASSYWEVGELFF
DNA: TGTGCCAGCAGTTACTGGGAGGTCGGGGAGCTGTTTTTT